The entry below describes one T cell receptor beta chain. Germline assignment: CDR1 ENHRY and CDR2 SYGVKD. This CDR3 is built from 15 residues. The V end was cut by 4 bases, the J end by 1 base, with 13 bases between. This sample was taken from a study of blood T cell repertoires in COVID-19. Produced via immunoSEQ multiplex PCR; TCRdb's table is partial and in-frame only. This table has 160,000 or so clones, about 81% appearing once. The chain has TRBV10-3 and TRBJ2-5; tentative D call: TRBD2 (6 bases). The receptor was isolated from a human donor in a cohort sampled during active COVID-19. Sequenced sample: peripheral blood. The CDR3 loop reads CAISGSAGLQETQYF. In nucleotides, the CDR3 is TGTGCCATCAGTGGATCTGCGGGGCTCCAAGAGACCCAGTACTTC.